The TCR beta chain under discussion was sequenced for a study of blood T cells in healthy people across ages. Drawn from each donor were roughly 9.4 milliliters of peripheral blood. Primers used in a second PCR of about 6 to 12 cycles were a sample-barcoded 5' primer and a J-beta primer mix. Per sample, CDR3-containing paired-end reads numbered at least 2.5 million. Each CDR3 protein is one row after TCRdb ran MiXCR on the 5' RACE reads. The repertoire has 1 million or so distinct CDR3 sequences, 45% of them found once; the top ten carry approximately 17%. The origin of this receptor is an older woman in good health. Sequenced input: blood.

CDR3 DNA sequence: TGCGCCAGCACCGCCATGCCCAACTATGGCTACACCTTC. Amino acid sequence: CASTAMPNYGYTF. The chain uses TRBV5-1 and TRBJ1-2; D is uncertain. Germline lookup yields CDR1 SGHRS and CDR2 YFSETQ. Trimming left V 6 bases short and J 2 bases short, with 11 bases between. The CDR3 is 13 amino acids.